A single sample gave rise to the 29 T cell receptor beta chains below, sequenced in a study of Ad26.COV2.S vaccination and SARS-CoV-2 variants. Method: immunoSEQ multiplex PCR; TCRdb's copy keeps in-frame clones and lacks some. Among a few hundred thousand clones, roughly 90% were seen once, and the ten largest hold 3.5% to 4%. Treatment specified: around 19 received Ad26.COV2.S at low or high dose, single or two shots; 5 received placebo; per-sample allocation not given. Material that was analyzed had been drawn on day 63 after the first vaccine or placebo injection. Material: peripheral blood, obtained in a trial of Ad26.COV2.S vaccine versus placebo. The receptors here all came from a person aged 18-65 years who received the Ad26.COV2.S COVID-19 vaccine or a placebo.

This chain joins TRBV27 and TRBJ1-2; weak D call: TRBD1 (5 bases). Trimming shortened V by 8 bases and J by 8 bases, and 18 bases separated the two germline ends. CDR3 size: 13 residues. Germline V CDR1 and CDR2: MNHEY, SMNVEV (reference sequence). In DNA, the CDR3 is TGTGCCAGCCGGAGAGGGGCTGGAGGGGGCTACACCTTC. As protein: CASRRGAGGGYTF.

The chain recombines TRBV5-1 with TRBJ1-4; D not certain. The CDR3 is 17 residues long. Germline CDR1 and CDR2: SGHRS and YFSETQ. Trimming removed 0 bases at V and 0 bases at J, with 12 bases between. This chain's CDR3 is CASSLAKTPSTNEKLFF. The CDR3 nucleotides read TGCGCCAGCAGCTTGGCAAAGACACCGTCAACTAATGAAAAACTGTTTTTT.

The chain has TRBV19 and TRBJ1-5; the match to TRBD1 covers 8 bases. Per the germline V gene, CDR1 is LNHDA and CDR2 is SQIVND (reference sequence). The CDR3 loop spans 16 amino acids. The junction had 13 bases not matched to a gene; V was cut back by 5 bases and J by 7 bases. In DNA, the CDR3 is TGTGCCAGTAGTTCGCTCGGCAGGGGGCTCGTCCAGCCCCAGCATTTT. The encoded protein is CASSSLGRGLVQPQHF.

The rearrangement uses TRBV5-1 and TRBJ2-1; 7 bases are shared with TRBD2. This CDR3 has 14 amino acids. V lost 9 bases and J lost 6; bases outside the gene matches: 12. Germline-derived CDR1 and CDR2 are SGHRS and YFSETQ. CDR3 coding DNA: TGCGCCACCAACCCCGGCGGGAGATCCAATGAGCAGTTCTTC. Amino acids: CATNPGGRSNEQFF.

This chain links TRBV29-1 with TRBJ1-2, with TRBD1 identical over 10 bases. The CDR3 totals 13 residues. The germline CDR1 and CDR2 sequences are SQVTM and ANQGSEA. The trim removed 2 bases at V and 8 bases at J, leaving 5 bases unmatched. The CDR3 nucleotides are TGCAGCGTTGAACGGACAGGGGGAGGAGGCTACACCTTC. It specifies CSVERTGGGGYTF.

The CDR3 spells CASSLLTSRGEKLFF. CDR3 nucleotide sequence: TGTGCCAGCAGCTTACTTACTAGCAGGGGTGAAAAACTGTTTTTT. The chain joins TRBV7-9 to TRBJ1-4; a possible D gene is TRBD1 (6 bases). CDR1 is SEHNR, CDR2 FQNEAQ, per germline (reference sequence). CDR3 size: 15 residues. The germline V and J ends were trimmed by 2 bases and 7 bases, with 14 bases remaining between them.

The chain combines TRBV28 with TRBJ1-1; tentative D call: TRBD1 (5 bases). Germline V lookup: CDR1 MDHEN, CDR2 SYDVKM. Deletions cut 6 bases from V and 1 base from J, with 12 bases between. The CDR3 is 14 amino acids. This CDR3 is CASREGHTNTEAFF. In DNA form, the CDR3 reads TGTGCCAGCAGGGAAGGACACACGAACACTGAAGCTTTCTTT.

The chain joins TRBV4-3 to TRBJ1-5; TRBD1 aligns across 7 bases. Germline lookup yields CDR1 LGHNA and CDR2 YSLEER. CDR3 size: 18 residues. The ends lost 4 bases at V and 0 bases at J; junction bases unmatched: 12. This chain's CDR3 is CASSPTTGTQYSNQPQHF. The CDR3 nucleotides are TGCGCCAGCAGCCCGACGACAGGGACCCAGTATAGCAATCAGCCCCAGCATTTT.

V gene TRBV2 combines with J gene TRBJ2-7, with 8 bases lining up with TRBD1. With 4 bases clipped from V and 7 bases from J, the junction kept 3 bases outside the gene matches. CDR1 and CDR2 from the germline V gene are SNHLY and FYNNEI. CDR3 length: 12 amino acids. Here the CDR3 reads CASSGDRPEQYF. CDR3 coding DNA: TGTGCCAGCAGTGGGGACAGGCCTGAGCAGTACTTC. The entire variable domain, with the rest obtained from reference TRBV2 and TRBJ2-7, is as follows: EPEVTQTPSHQVTQMGQEVILRCVPISNHLYFYWYRQILGQKVEFLVSFYNNEISEKSEIFDDQFSVERPDGSNFTLKIRSTKLEDSAMYFCASSGDRPEQYFGPGTRLTVT.

This clone occurred a few times. The CDR3 nucleotides read TGTGCCAGCAGCCGACTAGCGGGGGGTGTGCATGAGCAGTTCTTC. Protein sequence: CASSRLAGGVHEQFF. The rearrangement uses TRBV2 and TRBJ2-1; 13 bases line up with TRBD2. Germline CDR1 reads SNHLY; CDR2 reads FYNNEI. This CDR3 is built from 15 residues. V shed 6 bases and J 8 bases; nucleotides not matched to a gene: 7.

The rearrangement uses TRBV3-1 (or the pseudogene TRBV3-2) and TRBJ2-5; 10 nucleotides align to TRBD1. V lost 2 bases, J lost 4 bases, and 7 bases stayed unmatched. Germline V gene sequence: CDR1 LGHDT, CDR2 YNNKEL (reference sequence). This CDR3 region has 16 residues. CDR3 coding DNA: TGTGCCAGCAGCCAAACCCGGGACAGGGGCTTAGAGACCCAGTACTTC. Its protein is CASSQTRDRGLETQYF.

The rearrangement joins TRBV5-4 to TRBJ1-2, with D hard to call. The CDR3 has 15 amino acids. Per germline, CDR1 SGHNT and CDR2 YYREEE (reference sequence). Between the trimmed V and J ends, which lost 5 bases and 7 bases, there was a span of 21 bases. CDR3 sequence (DNA): TGTGCCAGCAGAATGAAATATGTCGGGTATCGTGGCTACACCTTC. Amino acid sequence: CASRMKYVGYRGYTF.

This chain joins TRBV5-1 and TRBJ2-5; TRBD2 matches at 9 bases. The CDR3 runs 15 residues. The V gene's germline CDR1 is SGHRS and CDR2 YFSETQ. V lost 4 bases and J lost 5; bases outside the gene matches: 9. CDR3 DNA sequence: TGCGCCAGCAGCGGACGCGGGGGGGCCCAGGAGACCCAGTACTTC. Translation gives CASSGRGGAQETQYF.

The chain couples TRBV2 to TRBJ2-1; perhaps TRBD2 as D (5 bases). CDR1 and CDR2 from the germline V gene are SNHLY and FYNNEI. Trimming cost V 3 bases and J 10 bases, with 16 bases left between them. CDR3 size: 14 residues. CDR3 DNA sequence: TGTGCCAGCAGTGACGTGGGTGCGCGCGGGGAGCAGTTCTTC. It translates to CASSDVGARGEQFF. The full variable domain, its missing parts supplied by reference TRBV2 and TRBJ2-1, is EPEVTQTPSHQVTQMGQEVILRCVPISNHLYFYWYRQILGQKVEFLVSFYNNEISEKSEIFDDQFSVERPDGSNFTLKIRSTKLEDSAMYFCASSDVGARGEQFFGPGTRLTVL.

The rearrangement links TRBV28 to TRBJ2-3; D is unresolved. The CDR3 runs to 15 residues. V shed 2 bases and J shed 6 bases, with 15 bases lying between them. Germline V gene lookup returns CDR1 MDHEN and CDR2 SYDVKM. The CDR3 loop is CASSLNPRRVDTQYF. DNA of the CDR3: TGTGCCAGCAGTTTAAATCCCCGACGAGTGGATACGCAGTATTTT. The entire variable domain, with the rest obtained from reference TRBV28 and TRBJ2-3, is as follows: DVKVTQSSRYLVKRTGEKVFLECVQDMDHENMFWYRQDPGLGLRLIYFSYDVKMKEKGDIPEGYSVSREKKERFSLILESASTNQTSMYLCASSLNPRRVDTQYFGPGTRLTVL.

The V and J genes are TRBV24-1 and TRBJ2-1; 15 nucleotides align to TRBD2. Trimming took 4 bases from V and 8 from J; bases not matched to a gene: 8. Germline loops: CDR1 KGHDR, CDR2 SFDVKD. The CDR3 runs 17 residues. The CDR3 here is CATSEYGLAGGLYEQFF. CDR3 nucleotides: TGTGCCACCAGTGAATACGGACTAGCGGGGGGGCTGTATGAGCAGTTCTTC.

The V call is TRBV11-2, the J call TRBJ2-7, with D perhaps assigned TRBD1 or TRBD2 (5 bases each). This CDR3 region has 15 residues. Looked up from germline, CDR1 is SGHAT and CDR2 is FQNNGV. The V gene lost 2 bases and the J gene lost 2 bases, with 13 bases spanning the gap. Here the CDR3 DNA reads TGTGCCAGCAGCTTATTGGGGGACGTTGCCTACGAGCAGTACTTC. This codes for CASSLLGDVAYEQYF. Looking up the rest from reference TRBV11-2 and TRBJ2-7 gives the full variable domain: EAGVAQSPRYKIIEKRQSVAFWCNPISGHATLYWYQQILGQGPKLLIQFQNNGVVDDSQLPKDRFSAERLKGVDSTLKIQPAKLEDSAVYLCASSLLGDVAYEQYFGPGTRLTVT.

CDR3 DNA: TGTGCCAGTAGTGGGGCAGGGGGCTCTCAGCCCCAGCATTTT. Residues: CASSGAGGSQPQHF. This chain links TRBV19 with TRBJ1-5, with TRBD1 identical over 8 bases. There are 14 residues in the CDR3. Germline V gene sequence: CDR1 LNHDA, CDR2 SQIVND (reference sequence). V lost 5 bases to trimming and J lost 6 bases; unmatched junction nucleotides: 6. The complete variable domain, with remaining parts taken from reference TRBV19 and TRBJ1-5, reads DGGITQSPKYLFRKEGQNVTLSCEQNLNHDAMYWYRQDPGQGLRLIYYSQIVNDFQKGDIAEGYSVSREKKESFPLTVTSAQKNPTAFYLCASSGAGGSQPQHFGDGTRLSIL.

This clone was counted between two and nine times. CDR3 sequence (DNA): TGTGCCAGCTCACCGGGGGCCATCTATGGCTACACCTTC. Its protein is CASSPGAIYGYTF. The chain employs TRBV7-9 and TRBJ1-2; weak D call: TRBD1 (6 bases). Germline V gene lookup returns CDR1 SEHNR and CDR2 FQNEAQ (reference sequence). CDR3 length: 13 amino acids. Trimming removed 8 bases from V and 4 bases from J, with 14 bases in between.

The table lists this clone with many counts. This chain uses TRBV18 with TRBJ2-2, with TRBD2 matching 7 bases. The trim removed 4 bases at V and 1 base at J, leaving 3 bases unmatched. Germline lookup yields CDR1 KGHSH and CDR2 LQKENI. The CDR3 extends over 15 amino acids. CDR3 DNA sequence: TGTGCCAGCTCACGGGACTACTTGAACACCGGGGAGCTGTTTTTT. Translated, it gives CASSRDYLNTGELFF.

The chain combines TRBV19 with TRBJ1-6; the D is unclear. Trimming stripped 5 bases from V and 10 bases from J, with 18 bases between. Looked up from germline, CDR1 is LNHDA and CDR2 is SQIVND (reference sequence). There are 15 residues in the CDR3. The CDR3 DNA follows: TGTGCCAGTAGTCCGAATGGCGGAGTAGGCTCACCCCTCCACTTT. Protein product: CASSPNGGVGSPLHF. Using reference TRBV19 and TRBJ1-6 for the parts outside the CDR3, the full variable domain is DGGITQSPKYLFRKEGQNVTLSCEQNLNHDAMYWYRQDPGQGLRLIYYSQIVNDFQKGDIAEGYSVSREKKESFPLTVTSAQKNPTAFYLCASSPNGGVGSPLHFGNGTRLTVT.

This chain joins TRBV11-2 and TRBJ2-1, with D perhaps assigned TRBD1 or TRBD2 (5 bases each). With 2 bases removed from V and 8 bases from J, the gap between germline ends came to 16 bases. The CDR3 is 15 amino acids. Per germline, CDR1 SGHAT and CDR2 FQNNGV. CDR3 sequence: CASSLWGREYDEQFF. The CDR3 nucleotides read TGTGCCAGCAGCTTATGGGGCAGGGAGTACGATGAGCAGTTCTTC. Full variable domain (outside the CDR3, taken from reference TRBV11-2 and TRBJ2-1): EAGVAQSPRYKIIEKRQSVAFWCNPISGHATLYWYQQILGQGPKLLIQFQNNGVVDDSQLPKDRFSAERLKGVDSTLKIQPAKLEDSAVYLCASSLWGREYDEQFFGPGTRLTVL.

The rearrangement links TRBV7-2 to TRBJ1-2; possible D gene TRBD1, 6 bases. This CDR3 region has 15 residues. Germline values: CDR1 SGHTA, CDR2 FQGNSA. The V and J ends lost 5 bases and 4 bases respectively, with 17 bases between them. The CDR3, as DNA: TGTGCCAGCAGCGCGCGGCAGGGGTACGGCTATGGCTACACCTTC. Translating it yields CASSARQGYGYGYTF. Full variable domain (rest looked up from reference TRBV7-2 and TRBJ1-2): GAGVSQSPSNKVTEKGKDVELRCDPISGHTALYWYRQSLGQGLEFLIYFQGNSAPDKSGLPSDRFSAERTGGSVSTLTIQRTQQEDSAVYLCASSARQGYGYGYTFGSGTRLTVV.

The chain couples TRBV7-9 to TRBJ2-5; D is unclear. V was pared by 1 base and J by 4 bases, with 13 bases between. The CDR3 totals 15 residues. Germline V gene data show CDR1 as SEHNR and CDR2 as FQNEAQ (reference sequence). CDR3 sequence reads: CASSLVRLLPETQYF. The CDR3 nucleotides read TGTGCCAGCAGCTTAGTGCGTCTACTTCCAGAGACCCAGTACTTC.

The CDR3 is CASSEGTGRNSPLHF. The CDR3 DNA reads as TGTGCCAGCAGTGAGGGGACAGGGCGGAATTCACCCCTCCACTTT. The V and J genes are TRBV6-2 or TRBV6-3 and TRBJ1-6; 9 bases line up with TRBD1. The length of the CDR3 is 15 residues. V gave up 5 bases and J gave up 7 bases; unmatched junction bases: 6. The germline V gene has CDR1 MNHEY and CDR2 SVGEGT.

V and J are TRBV11-2 and TRBJ2-2; maybe TRBD2 (6 bases). Trimming took 5 bases from V and 1 from J, leaving 11 bases between them. The CDR3 is 15 residues long. Germline V lookup: CDR1 SGHAT, CDR2 FQNNGV. The CDR3, as DNA: TGTGCCAGCAGCGCCCTCGGGGGGAACACCGGGGAGCTGTTTTTT. This translates into CASSALGGNTGELFF.

The genes are TRBV9 and TRBJ2-3; TRBD2 agrees at 8 bases. The V gene end was trimmed by 4 bases and the J gene end by 2 bases; junction bases not matched to a gene: 9. Germline V gene data show CDR1 as SGDLS and CDR2 as YYNGEE. There are 16 residues in the CDR3. CDR3 residues: CASSRRAGEYTDTQYF. CDR3 DNA: TGTGCCAGCAGCCGGAGAGCGGGGGAATACACAGATACGCAGTATTTT.

The chain links TRBV4-1 to TRBJ2-7; TRBD1 or TRBD2 may be the D gene (5 bases each). Per germline, CDR1 MGHRA and CDR2 YSYEKL. With 4 bases removed from V and 4 bases from J, the gap between germline ends came to 17 bases. The CDR3 covers 15 residues. DNA of the CDR3: TGCGCCAGCAGCCCCCACGGCGGGTGGGGGTACGAGCAGTACTTC. This translates into CASSPHGGWGYEQYF.

The V gene is TRBV5-1, the J gene TRBJ2-7, with 8 bases fitting TRBD1. Germline V CDR1 and CDR2: SGHRS, YFSETQ. This CDR3 is 16 amino acids long. Germline trimming cut 3 bases from V and 5 bases from J; bases unmatched to any gene: 13. DNA for the CDR3: TGCGCCAGCAGCTCCGGGACAGGTAGGGTAGGCCACGAGCAGTACTTC. This sequence encodes CASSSGTGRVGHEQYF.